This T cell receptor (beta chain) was sequenced for a study of blood T cell repertoires in COVID-19. This table comes from immunoSEQ multiplex PCR, and its TCRdb copy is limited to in-frame clones, with some not included. The data hold nearly 200,000 clones, with around 80% observed a single time. In germline, CDR1 is DFQATT, CDR2 SNEGSKA (reference sequence). Trimming removed 3 bases from V and 6 bases from J; junction bases left unmatched: 10. CDR3 size: 15 residues. Sequenced input: peripheral blood. This clonotype was sampled from a human donor with acute or convalescent COVID-19. The donor label of this sample is uncertain. The chain employs TRBV20-1 and TRBJ2-1; 8 nucleotides match TRBD2. The CDR3 DNA reads TGCAGTGCTAGTCCGAGAGCGGGAGTTTTCAATGAGCAGTTCTTC. It translates to CSASPRAGVFNEQFF.